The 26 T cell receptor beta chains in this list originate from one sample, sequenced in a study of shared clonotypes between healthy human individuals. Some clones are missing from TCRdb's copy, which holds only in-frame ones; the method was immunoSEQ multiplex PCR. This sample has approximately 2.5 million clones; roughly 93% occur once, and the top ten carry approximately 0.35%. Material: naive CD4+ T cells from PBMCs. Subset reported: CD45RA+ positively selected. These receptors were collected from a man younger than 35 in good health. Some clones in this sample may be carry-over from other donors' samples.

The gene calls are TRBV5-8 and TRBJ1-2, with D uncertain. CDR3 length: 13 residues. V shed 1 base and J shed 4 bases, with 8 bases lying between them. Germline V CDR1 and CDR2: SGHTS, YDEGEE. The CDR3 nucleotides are TGTGCCAGCAGCTTGAAGGCGACCTATGGCTACACCTTC. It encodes CASSLKATYGYTF.

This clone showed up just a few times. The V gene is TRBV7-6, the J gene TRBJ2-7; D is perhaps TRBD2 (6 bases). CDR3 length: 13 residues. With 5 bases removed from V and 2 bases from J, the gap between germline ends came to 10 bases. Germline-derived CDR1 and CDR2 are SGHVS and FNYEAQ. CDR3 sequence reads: CASSRLGPYEQYF. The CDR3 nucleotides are TGTGCCAGCAGCCGACTAGGTCCCTACGAGCAGTACTTC.

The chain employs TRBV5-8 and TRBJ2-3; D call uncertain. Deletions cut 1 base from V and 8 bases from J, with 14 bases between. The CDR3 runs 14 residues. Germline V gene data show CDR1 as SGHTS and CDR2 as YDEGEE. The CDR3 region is CASSLSPGSSTQYF. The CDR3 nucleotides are TGTGCCAGCAGCTTGAGCCCGGGCTCCTCTACGCAGTATTTT.

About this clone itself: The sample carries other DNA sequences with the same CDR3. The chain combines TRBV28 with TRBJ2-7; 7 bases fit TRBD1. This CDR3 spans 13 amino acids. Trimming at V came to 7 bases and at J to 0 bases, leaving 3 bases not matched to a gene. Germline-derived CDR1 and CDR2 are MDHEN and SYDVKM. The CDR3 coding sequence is TGTGCCAGCACCAGGGACAGCTCCTACGAGCAGTACTTC. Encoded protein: CASTRDSSYEQYF.

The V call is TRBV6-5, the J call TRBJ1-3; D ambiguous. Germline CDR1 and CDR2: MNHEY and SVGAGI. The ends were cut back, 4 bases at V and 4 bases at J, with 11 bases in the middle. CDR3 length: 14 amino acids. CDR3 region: CASSLGDFGNTIYF. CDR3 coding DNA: TGTGCCAGCAGTTTAGGAGATTTCGGAAACACCATATATTTT.

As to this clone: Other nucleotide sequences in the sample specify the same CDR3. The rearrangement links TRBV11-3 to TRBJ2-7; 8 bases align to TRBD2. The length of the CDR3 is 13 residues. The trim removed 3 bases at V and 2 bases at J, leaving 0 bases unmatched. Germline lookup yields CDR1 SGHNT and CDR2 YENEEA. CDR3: CASSLGLAYEQYF. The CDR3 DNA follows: TGTGCCAGCAGCTTGGGACTAGCCTACGAGCAGTACTTC. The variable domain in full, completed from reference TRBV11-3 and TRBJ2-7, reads EAGVVQSPRYKIIEKKQPVAFWCNPISGHNTLYWYLQNLGQGPELLIRYENEEAVDDSQLPKDRFSAERLKGVDSTLKIQPAELGDSAVYLCASSLGLAYEQYFGPGTRLTVT.

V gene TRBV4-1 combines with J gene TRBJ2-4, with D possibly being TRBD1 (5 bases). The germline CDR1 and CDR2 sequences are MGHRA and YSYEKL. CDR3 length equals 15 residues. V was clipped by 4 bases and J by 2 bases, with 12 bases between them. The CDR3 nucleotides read TGCGCCAGCAGCCGACCTGGGGCATCCAAAAACATTCAGTACTTC. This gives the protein CASSRPGASKNIQYF.

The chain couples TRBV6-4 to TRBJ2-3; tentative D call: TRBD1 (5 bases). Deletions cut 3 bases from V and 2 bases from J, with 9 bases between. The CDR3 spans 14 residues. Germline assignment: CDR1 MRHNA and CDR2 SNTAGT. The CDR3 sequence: CASSDQGATDTQYF. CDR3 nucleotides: TGTGCCAGCAGTGATCAAGGGGCCACAGATACGCAGTATTTT.

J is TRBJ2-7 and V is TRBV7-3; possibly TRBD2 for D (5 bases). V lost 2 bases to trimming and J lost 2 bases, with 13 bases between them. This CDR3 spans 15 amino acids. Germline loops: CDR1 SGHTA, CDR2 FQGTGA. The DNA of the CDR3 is TGTGCCAGCAGCTTAGGGCGGGCCGTAGCCTACGAGCAGTACTTC. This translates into CASSLGRAVAYEQYF.

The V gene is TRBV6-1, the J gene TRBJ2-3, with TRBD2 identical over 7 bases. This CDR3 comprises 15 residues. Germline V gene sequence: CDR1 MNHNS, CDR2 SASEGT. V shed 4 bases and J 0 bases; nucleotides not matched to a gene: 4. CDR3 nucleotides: TGTGCCAGCAGTGCAGCGCGGGGGAGCACAGATACGCAGTATTTT. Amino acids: CASSAARGSTDTQYF.

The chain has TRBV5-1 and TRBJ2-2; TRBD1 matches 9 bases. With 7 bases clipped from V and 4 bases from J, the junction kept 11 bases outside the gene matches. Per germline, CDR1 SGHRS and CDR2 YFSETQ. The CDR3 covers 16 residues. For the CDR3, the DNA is TGCGCCAGCTTACCCGCCGGGACAGGGATCACCGGGGAGCTGTTTTTT. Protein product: CASLPAGTGITGELFF.

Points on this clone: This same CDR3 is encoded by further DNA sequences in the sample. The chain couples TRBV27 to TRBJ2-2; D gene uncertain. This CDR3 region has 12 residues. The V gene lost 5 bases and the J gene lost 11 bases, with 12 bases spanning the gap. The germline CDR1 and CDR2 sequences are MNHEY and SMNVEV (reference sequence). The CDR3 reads CASSPLIGELFF. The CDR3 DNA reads TGTGCCAGCAGTCCCCTGATCGGTGAGCTGTTTTTT.

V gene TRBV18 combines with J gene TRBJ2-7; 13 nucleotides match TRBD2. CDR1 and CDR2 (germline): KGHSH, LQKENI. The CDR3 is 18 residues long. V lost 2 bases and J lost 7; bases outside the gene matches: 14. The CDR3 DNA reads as TGTGCCAGCTCACCAGTCGGACTAGCGGGAGAATTATCGGGGGAGCAGTACTTC. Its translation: CASSPVGLAGELSGEQYF.

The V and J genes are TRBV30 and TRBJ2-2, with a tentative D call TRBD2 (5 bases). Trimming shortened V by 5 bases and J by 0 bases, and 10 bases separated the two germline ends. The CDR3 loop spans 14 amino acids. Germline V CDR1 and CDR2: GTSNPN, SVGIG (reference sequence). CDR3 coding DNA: TGTGCCTGGGAGGGAATCGCGAACACCGGGGAGCTGTTTTTT. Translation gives CAWEGIANTGELFF.

CDR3: CASSQENAQVQSPLHF. CDR3 bases: TGCGCCAGCAGCCAAGAGAACGCTCAGGTTCAATCACCCCTCCACTTT. V is TRBV4-1 and J is TRBJ1-6; D gene uncertain. The ends were cut back, 0 bases at V and 10 bases at J, with 16 bases in the middle. The CDR3 extends over 16 amino acids. Germline CDR1 reads MGHRA; CDR2 reads YSYEKL.

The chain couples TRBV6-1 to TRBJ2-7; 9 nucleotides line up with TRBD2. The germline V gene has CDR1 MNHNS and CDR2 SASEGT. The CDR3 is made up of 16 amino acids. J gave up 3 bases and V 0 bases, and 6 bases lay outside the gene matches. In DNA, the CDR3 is TGTGCCAGCAGTGAAGCGGCGGGAGGGCCTAGCTACGAGCAGTACTTC. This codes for CASSEAAGGPSYEQYF.

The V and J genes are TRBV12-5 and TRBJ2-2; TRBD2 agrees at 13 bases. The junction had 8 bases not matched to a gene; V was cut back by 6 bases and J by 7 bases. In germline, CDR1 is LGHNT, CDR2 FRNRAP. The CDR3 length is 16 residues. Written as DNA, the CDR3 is TGTGCTAGTGGCCGGGGACTAGCGGGAAGGGGCGGGGAGCTGTTTTTT. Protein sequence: CASGRGLAGRGGELFF.

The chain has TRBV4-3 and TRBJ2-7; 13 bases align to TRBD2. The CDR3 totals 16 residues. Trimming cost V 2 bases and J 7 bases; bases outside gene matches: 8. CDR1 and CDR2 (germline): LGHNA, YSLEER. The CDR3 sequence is CASSQRLAGGAVEQYF. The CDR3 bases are TGCGCCAGCAGCCAAAGACTAGCGGGAGGTGCCGTAGAGCAGTACTTC.

The CDR3 here is CASSQDAGPLNEQFF. The DNA of the CDR3 is TGTGCCAGCAGCCAAGATGCGGGTCCCCTCAATGAGCAGTTCTTC. This chain links TRBV14 with TRBJ2-1; maybe TRBD2 (5 bases). CDR3 length equals 15 residues. CDR1 is SGHDN, CDR2 FVKESK, per germline. The V and J ends lost 0 bases and 6 bases respectively, with 12 bases between them.

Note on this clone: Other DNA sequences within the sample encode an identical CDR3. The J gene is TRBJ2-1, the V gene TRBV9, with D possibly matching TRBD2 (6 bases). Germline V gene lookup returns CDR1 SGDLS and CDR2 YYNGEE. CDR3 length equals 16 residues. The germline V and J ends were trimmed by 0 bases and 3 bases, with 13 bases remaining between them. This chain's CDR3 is CASSVGLAGGYNEQFF. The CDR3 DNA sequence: TGTGCCAGCAGCGTAGGATTAGCCGGGGGCTACAATGAGCAGTTCTTC.

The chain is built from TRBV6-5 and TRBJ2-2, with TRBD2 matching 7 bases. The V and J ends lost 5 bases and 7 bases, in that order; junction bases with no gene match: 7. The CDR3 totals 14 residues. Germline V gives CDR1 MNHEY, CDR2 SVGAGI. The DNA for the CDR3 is TGTGCCAGCAGTCGCCTCCGGGGGGTCGGGGAGCTGTTTTTT. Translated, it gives CASSRLRGVGELFF.

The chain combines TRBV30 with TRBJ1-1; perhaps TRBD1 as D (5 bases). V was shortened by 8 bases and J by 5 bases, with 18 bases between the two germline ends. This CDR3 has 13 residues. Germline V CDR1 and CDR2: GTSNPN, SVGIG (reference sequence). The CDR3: CAGDGGTRTEAFF. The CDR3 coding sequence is TGTGCCGGGGATGGGGGGACGAGGACTGAAGCTTTCTTT.

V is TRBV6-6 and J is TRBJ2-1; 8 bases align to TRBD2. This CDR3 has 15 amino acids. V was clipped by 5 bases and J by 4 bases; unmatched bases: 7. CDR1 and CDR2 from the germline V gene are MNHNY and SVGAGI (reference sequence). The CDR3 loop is CASSRTSGTYNEQFF. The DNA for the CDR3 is TGTGCCAGCAGTAGAACTAGCGGAACATACAATGAGCAGTTCTTC.

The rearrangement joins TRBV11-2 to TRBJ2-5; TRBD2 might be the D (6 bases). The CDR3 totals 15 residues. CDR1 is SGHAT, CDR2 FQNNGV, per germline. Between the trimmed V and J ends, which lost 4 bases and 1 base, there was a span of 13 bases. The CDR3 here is CASSYRGGSQETQYF. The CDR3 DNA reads TGTGCCAGCAGCTACCGCGGAGGGTCCCAAGAGACCCAGTACTTC.

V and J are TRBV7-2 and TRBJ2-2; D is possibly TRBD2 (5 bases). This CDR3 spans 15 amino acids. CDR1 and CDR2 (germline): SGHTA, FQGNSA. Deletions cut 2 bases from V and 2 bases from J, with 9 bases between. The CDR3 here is CASSLWLANTGELFF. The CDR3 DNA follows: TGTGCCAGCAGCTTATGGCTAGCAAACACCGGGGAGCTGTTTTTT.

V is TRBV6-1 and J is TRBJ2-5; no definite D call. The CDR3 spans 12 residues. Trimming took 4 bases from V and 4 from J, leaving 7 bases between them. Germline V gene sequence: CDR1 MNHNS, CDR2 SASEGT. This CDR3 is CASSVGRETQYF. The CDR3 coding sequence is TGTGCCAGCAGTGTCGGGCGAGAGACCCAGTACTTC.